A single T cell receptor beta chain is shown here with its context. What it binds is unknown. A 1 in 200,000 to 1 in 1 million T cell depth was the sequencing target. Some clones are missing from TCRdb's copy, which holds only in-frame ones; the method was immunoSEQ multiplex PCR. The profile shows about 310,000 clones, approximately 80% of them singletons. This sample was included in a study of cytotoxic CD8 clonotypes in ibrutinib-treated CLL. Study as a whole: Patients attained some 25 partial and 2 complete responses; at median around 5.5 years, around 15 remained remitted while approximately twelve progressed. Findings and caveats of the study: The study found clonality rose at ibrutinib response, then fell toward baseline at progression.

Germline V gene sequence: CDR1 SGHRS, CDR2 YFSETQ. V was clipped by 4 bases and J by 6 bases, with 16 bases between them. CDR3 size: 15 residues. The sample in question was PBMCs, obtained before ibrutinib treatment. This chain joins TRBV5-1 and TRBJ1-4; D is perhaps TRBD1 (5 bases). The origin of this receptor is a human donor with chronic lymphocytic leukemia. The CDR3 nucleotides read TGCGCCAGCAGCCCCTACCAGGGTTTAGATGAAAAACTGTTTTTT. Translated, it gives CASSPYQGLDEKLFF. The whole variable domain, remainder taken from reference TRBV5-1 and TRBJ1-4, is KAGVTQTPRYLIKTRGQQVTLSCSPISGHRSVSWYQQTPGQGLQFLFEYFSETQRNKGNFPGRFSGRQFSNSRSEMNVSTLELGDSALYLCASSPYQGLDEKLFFGSGTQLSVL.